The present TCR beta chain was sequenced within a study of blood T cell repertoires in COVID-19. In the study overall: Sources were T cells, B-cell-depleted T cells, or PBMCs; the material itself was cDNA or gDNA.

Before being deemed recovered, Cohort 3 donors had two negative PCRs, clearance, or symptom resolution. Germline V gives CDR1 GTSNPN, CDR2 SVGIG (reference sequence). This CDR3 is 14 amino acids long. V lost 4 bases, J lost 8 bases, and 10 bases stayed unmatched. This clone came up a few times. Study processing details: For nucleated cells, counts were estimated from reference gene primer amplification. This table comes from immunoSEQ multiplex PCR, and its TCRdb copy is limited to in-frame clones, with some not included. From that table come the V and J calls and clone size; the DNA was used to work out D and trimming. The sample has about 160,000 clones; roughly 80% are singletons.

The clonotype was recovered from a woman aged 55-70 years who had recovered from COVID-19. The chain joins TRBV30 to TRBJ2-1, with 8 bases matching TRBD2. The material sequenced was PBMCs or T cells enriched from blood (not recorded which). The CDR3 DNA sequence: TGTGCCTGGACCCGCGGGGGGTCAGCGGATGAGCAGTTCTTC. Translation: CAWTRGGSADEQFF.